Shown below are 2 T cell receptor beta chains from a single sample sequenced in a study of CD8 T cells in Susac syndrome. RNA in amounts of about 0.45 to 1 ug was reverse transcribed with random hexamers. TCRdb reprocessed the immunoSEQ multiplex PCR reads with MiXCR, giving one entry per CDR3 protein. The sample carries some 400,000 distinct CDR3 sequences, around 83% recorded once. Sequencing was performed on CD8+ T cells from PBMCs. Every receptor here comes from a human donor with multiple sclerosis.

The rearrangement joins TRBV10-3 to TRBJ2-7; 7 bases are a match to TRBD2. The germline V gene encodes CDR1 ENHRY and CDR2 SYGVKD. The ends lost 7 bases at V and 6 bases at J; junction bases unmatched: 6. The CDR3 has 12 residues. The CDR3 sequence is CAINAGASEQYF. DNA for the CDR3: TGTGCCATCAACGCGGGAGCAAGCGAGCAGTACTTC.

This sequence joins TRBV20-1 and TRBJ1-2; D uncertain. CDR3 length: 9 amino acids. V was cut by 4 bases and J by 11 bases, with 8 bases left in between. CDR1 DFQATT and CDR2 SNEGSKA come from the germline V gene (reference sequence). DNA of the CDR3: TGCAGTGCTATGCCGTCTTACACCTTC. The encoded protein is CSAMPSYTF.